This T cell receptor (beta chain) was sequenced during a study of blood T cells in healthy people across ages. Background on the study: About one barcoded beta molecule per two T cells was the capture yield of template switching.

This clonotype was observed a handful of times. Primers used in a second PCR of roughly 6 to 11 cycles were a sample-barcoded 5' primer and a J-beta primer mix. Each cDNA molecule was tagged by a template-switch adaptor that had 12 random nucleotides. TCRdb fed the 5' RACE reads into MiXCR, producing one record per CDR3 protein. The table has some 1.7 million distinct CDR3 sequences, 28% seen once; the top ten hold less than 9.5%. A minimum of 7 million PBMCs was isolated per sample. The sequencing sample was made of blood. This TCR derives from a woman younger than 45 in good health.

CDR3 nucleotide sequence: TGTGCCAGCAGTCCGGGACTAGTTTCAAGTGAGCAGTTCTTC. It yields the protein CASSPGLVSSEQFF. The chain carries TRBV27 and TRBJ2-1; TRBD2 aligns across 8 bases. This CDR3 contains 14 residues. After removal of 5 bases from V and 9 bases from J, the junction contained 9 bases not matched to a gene. The germline V gene encodes CDR1 MNHEY and CDR2 SMNVEV (reference sequence).